Sequencing of this T cell receptor beta chain was carried out in a study of T cells in women clearing cervical HPV infection (dated by TCRdb to the late 2010s). A note on the overall study: The cases were 25 to 30 women with histologically confirmed HPV16-related CIN3 or worse, and 2 of those women had invasive cancers. The controls were some 23 women whose single incident HPV16 infection cleared within 12 months with no development of precancer or cancer. Case blood was taken at the visit when the lesion was first identified, whereas control blood was taken when infection was no longer detected. For cases, the median interval between lesion detection and blood sampling was more than 130 days, with an interquartile range of roughly 85 to 200 days. Since only a few of the women had HLA typing available, the possibility that HLA type was acting as a confounder could not be ruled out. An exploratory proof-of-principle case-control study, nested within the Guanacaste HPV Natural History Study in Costa Rica, was conducted to compare TCR repertoires across cervical HPV16 outcomes. Cases were matched to controls by age within five years and by the year the sample was collected. Median age was about 35 years in cases versus approximately 37 in controls, and baseline characteristics did not differ significantly. The parent cohort enrolled roughly 9,300 women aged 18 or older in Guanacaste, Costa Rica, in about 1993 to 1994 and followed the women for six to eight years. Quality controls consisted of five blinded duplicates per group, for a total of roughly 60 samples made up of around 50 participants and about ten replicates. Overall results and qualifications from the work: Because T-cell numbers per sample were unknown, differences in richness could reflect varying T-cell content rather than repertoire biology. TRBV6-7 relative abundance was lower in cases than in controls (around 0.11% versus 0.16%; Bonferroni P = 0.0008). TCR repertoire richness was significantly higher in CIN3+ cases than in controls across sequencing depths, while evenness did not differ. Random forest classifiers combining richness and V gene abundances distinguished cases from controls with an estimated AUC of approximately 0.83. Whether associations preceded infection or resulted from infection could not be shown with the cross-sectional design, and effector/memory subsets and HPV-specific T cells were not isolated.

V loses 6 bases of germline sequence and J loses 3 bases, and the interval between the two ends is 15 bases. The cysteine opens and the phenylalanine closes a CDR3 of 15 amino acids. The 36 bases shown cover part of the CDR3, and their frame starts at base 1. Taken from the germline V gene, the CDR1 and CDR2 loops are MGHRA and YSYEKL. Every participant had a single incident cervical HPV16 infection, and women with prevalent HPV16 infections were excluded. Cervical HPV DNA was detected with MY09/MY11 PCR, and genotyping was done by dot-blot hybridization. Around 15 mL of heparinized blood were centrifuged, and the buffy coat was split into aliquots, frozen at -30 degrees C, and then kept at -80 degrees C. Genomic DNA was extracted from buffy coat specimens using QIAGEN kits. Details on this clone: The specificity of this receptor is unknown. The read ends 3 residues before the CDR3 terminus; that terminus is restored from the germline J gene.

Using the immunoSEQ assay, multiplex PCR amplified TCR beta CDR3 regions from an average of around 1,300 ng of genomic DNA per sample. Primer bias was corrected in the assay by using a complete synthetic TCR repertoire to establish an amplification baseline. Amplicons were sequenced on the Illumina platform. The paper's processing steps were these. Sequence errors were corrected by clustering with frequency ratios and a modified nearest-neighbor algorithm, and the sequences were then analyzed in the immunoSEQ Analyzer using IMGT gene definitions. At each rarefaction depth, TCR richness and evenness were averaged across 20 rarefaction repeats, and samples with fewer sequences than that depth were excluded. Relative abundances of V, D and J genes were compared between groups using Wilcoxon rank sum tests, with FDR correction applied. An intraclass correlation of 95% to 97% for TCR richness and an average of around 80% across some 66 gene segments were obtained from the blinded duplicates. As stored in TCRdb, this immuneACCESS dataset retains in-frame rearrangements with V and J assigned. A fraction of the clones does not appear; measured against another copy, unresolved V genes explain less than half of the discrepancy, and the remainder lacks a known reason. V and J calls and clone size follow that table, whereas D and trimming were derived from the DNA. In this sample's table one finds tens of thousands of clones. The ten largest clones take up around 6.6% of the sample.

Sequencing used blood buffy coat. The sequence is built from TRBV4-1 and TRBJ1-3, with no confidently assigned D gene. The receptor was isolated from a woman between 18 and 75 years old with a cervical HPV16 infection that either progressed to CIN3+ or cleared (not recorded which). The sequenced part of the CDR3 DNA is TGCGCCAGCAGTGTTACAGCCAAAGTTGGAAACACC. It translates as CASSVTAKVGNT. The CDR3 in full is CASSVTAKVGNTIYF.